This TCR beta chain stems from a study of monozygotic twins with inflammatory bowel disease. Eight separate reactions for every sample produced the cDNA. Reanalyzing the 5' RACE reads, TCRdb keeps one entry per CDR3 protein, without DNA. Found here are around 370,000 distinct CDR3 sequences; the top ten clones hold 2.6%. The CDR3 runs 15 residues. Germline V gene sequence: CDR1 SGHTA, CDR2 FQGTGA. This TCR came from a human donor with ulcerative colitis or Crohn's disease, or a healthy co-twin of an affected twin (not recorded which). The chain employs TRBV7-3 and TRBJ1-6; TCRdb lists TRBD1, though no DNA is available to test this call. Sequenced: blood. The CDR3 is CASSLMQGGNSPLHF.